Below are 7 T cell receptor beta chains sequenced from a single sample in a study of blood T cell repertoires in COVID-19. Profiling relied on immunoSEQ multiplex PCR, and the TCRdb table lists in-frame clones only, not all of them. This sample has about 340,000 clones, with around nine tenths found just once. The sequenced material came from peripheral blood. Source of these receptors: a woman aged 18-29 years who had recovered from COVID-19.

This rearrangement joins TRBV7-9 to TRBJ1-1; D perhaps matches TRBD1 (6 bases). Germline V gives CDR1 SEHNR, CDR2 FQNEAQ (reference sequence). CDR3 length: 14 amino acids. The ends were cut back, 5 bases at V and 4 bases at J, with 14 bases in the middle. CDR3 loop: CASSPQQGFTEAFF. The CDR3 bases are TGTGCCAGCAGCCCACAGCAGGGGTTCACTGAAGCTTTCTTT.

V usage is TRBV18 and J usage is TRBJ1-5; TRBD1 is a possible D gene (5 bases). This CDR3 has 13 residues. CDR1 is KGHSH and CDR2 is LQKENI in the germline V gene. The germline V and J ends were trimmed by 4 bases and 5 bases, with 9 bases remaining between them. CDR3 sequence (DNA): TGTGCCAGCTCACTAGGACAATATCAGCCCCAGCATTTT. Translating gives CASSLGQYQPQHF.

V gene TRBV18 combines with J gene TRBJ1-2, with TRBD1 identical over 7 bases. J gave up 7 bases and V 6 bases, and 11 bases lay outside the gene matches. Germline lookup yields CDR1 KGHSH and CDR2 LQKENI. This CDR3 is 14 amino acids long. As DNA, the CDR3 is TGTGCCAGCTCTCTAGGGAAGGGGGCGGCTGGCTACACCTTC. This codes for CASSLGKGAAGYTF.

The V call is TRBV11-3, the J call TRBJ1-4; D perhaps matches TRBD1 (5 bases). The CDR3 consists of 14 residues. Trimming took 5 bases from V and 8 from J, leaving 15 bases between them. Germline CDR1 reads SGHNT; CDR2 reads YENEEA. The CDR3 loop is CASSPRDSGEKLFF. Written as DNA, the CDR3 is TGTGCCAGCAGCCCCCGGGACTCGGGAGAAAAACTGTTTTTT.

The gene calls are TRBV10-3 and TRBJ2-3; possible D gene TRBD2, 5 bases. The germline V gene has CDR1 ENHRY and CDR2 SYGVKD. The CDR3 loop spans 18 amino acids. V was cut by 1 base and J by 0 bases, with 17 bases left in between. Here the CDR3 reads CAISEYSAGGTSTDTQYF. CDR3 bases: TGTGCCATCAGTGAGTATTCGGCGGGCGGAACTAGCACAGATACGCAGTATTTT.

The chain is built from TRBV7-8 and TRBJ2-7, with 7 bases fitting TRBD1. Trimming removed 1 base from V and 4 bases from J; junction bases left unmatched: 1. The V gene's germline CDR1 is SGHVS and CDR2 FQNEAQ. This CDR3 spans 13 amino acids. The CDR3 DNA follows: TGTGCCAGCAGCTTAGAGACAGGGTACGAGCAGTACGTC. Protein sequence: CASSLETGYEQYV.

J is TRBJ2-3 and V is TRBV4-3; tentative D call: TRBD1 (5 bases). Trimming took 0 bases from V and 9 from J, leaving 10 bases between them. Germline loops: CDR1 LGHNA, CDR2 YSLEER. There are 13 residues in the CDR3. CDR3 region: CASSQDQGITQYF. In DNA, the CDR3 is TGCGCCAGCAGCCAAGATCAGGGCATCACGCAGTATTTT.